What follows are 22 T cell receptor beta chains derived from one specimen sequenced in a study of cytomegalovirus exposure and HLA in healthy donors. PCR amplification relied on 60 Vbeta primers (plus 13 Jbeta primers). TCRdb keeps only in-frame clones here, not all; method: immunoSEQ multiplex PCR. The repertoire holds 150,000 or so clones, with 70% to 80% as singletons. Sequencing was carried out using PBMCs. These receptors were collected from a man in his forties in good health and CMV-seropositive.

V is TRBV5-4 and J is TRBJ2-3; 7 bases agree with TRBD2. This CDR3 contains 16 residues. CDR1 and CDR2 (germline): SGHNT, YYREEE (reference sequence). J lost 2 bases, V lost 5 bases, and 11 bases had no gene match. CDR3 region: CASRLDLAANTDTQYF. The CDR3 DNA reads as TGTGCCAGCAGATTAGACCTAGCGGCTAACACAGATACGCAGTATTTT.

This chain links TRBV13 with TRBJ2-7; 8 bases fit TRBD1. The CDR3 totals 16 residues. J was trimmed by 6 bases and V by 2 bases; bases with no gene match: 12. Germline V gives CDR1 PRHDT, CDR2 FYEKMQ (reference sequence). In nucleotides, the CDR3 is TGTGCCAGCAGCTTAAGCCGGGACAGGAGGGCCGGCGAGCAGTACTTC. The encoded protein is CASSLSRDRRAGEQYF.

V is TRBV28 and J is TRBJ1-5, with a possible D match to TRBD1 (5 bases). The CDR3 contains 12 residues. CDR1 is MDHEN, CDR2 SYDVKM, per germline. Between the trimmed V and J ends, which lost 5 bases and 7 bases, there was a span of 9 bases. DNA of the CDR3: TGTGCCAGCAGTAGCCGGGGGCAGCCCCAGCATTTT. This gives the protein CASSSRGQPQHF.

A few counts support this clone. The chain employs TRBV5-6 and TRBJ1-4, with 8 bases identical to TRBD1. The CDR3 spans 12 residues. Looked up from germline, CDR1 is SGHDT and CDR2 is YYEEEE. V lost 4 bases, J lost 13 bases, and 6 bases stayed unmatched. The CDR3 loop is CASSTDRGGLFF. CDR3 coding DNA: TGTGCCAGCAGCACCGACAGGGGCGGACTGTTTTTT.

The chain employs TRBV4-2 and TRBJ2-5; TRBD2 agrees at 7 bases. The J call is in doubt because the DNA end fits TRBJ2-7 better. CDR1 and CDR2 (germline): LGHNA, YNFKEQ. The CDR3 totals 14 residues. The CDR3 DNA follows: TGTGCCAGCAGCCCGGCGGGGGATCCCTACGAGCAGTACTTC. Its translation: CASSPAGDPYEQYF.

The CDR3: CATSRGREINEQYF. CDR3 DNA: TGTGCCACCAGCAGAGGGCGGGAGATCAACGAGCAGTACTTC. The V and J genes are TRBV15 and TRBJ2-5; 7 bases align to TRBD2. The J call is in doubt because the DNA end fits TRBJ2-7 better. CDR3 length equals 14 residues. Germline CDR1 LNHNV, CDR2 YYDKDF (reference sequence).

The rearrangement links TRBV4-1 to TRBJ1-4; D is ambiguous. Trimming shortened V by 3 bases and J by 6 bases, and 11 bases separated the two germline ends. Germline loops: CDR1 MGHRA, CDR2 YSYEKL. This CDR3 is 14 amino acids long. As DNA, the CDR3 is TGCGCCAGCAGCCATATAGCTGCGTATGAAAAACTGTTTTTT. Translation: CASSHIAAYEKLFF.

This clone was counted only a few times. The V call is TRBV5-4, the J call TRBJ2-1; 10 bases agree with TRBD2. This CDR3 region has 15 residues. The J segment lost 4 bases and the V segment lost 4 bases, leaving 5 bases of the junction unmatched. Germline lookup yields CDR1 SGHNT and CDR2 YYREEE (reference sequence). The CDR3 sequence is CASSPGLAAYNEQFF. The CDR3 nucleotides are TGTGCCAGCAGCCCTGGACTAGCGGCTTACAATGAGCAGTTCTTC.

V is TRBV19 and J is TRBJ2-4, with D unresolved. Germline loops: CDR1 LNHDA, CDR2 SQIVND (reference sequence). This CDR3 is 16 amino acids long. The V gene lost 7 bases and the J gene lost 0 bases, with 16 bases spanning the gap. The CDR3: CASTNHVLLAKNIQYF. The DNA of the CDR3 is TGTGCCAGTACCAATCATGTATTACTAGCCAAAAACATTCAGTACTTC.

Remarks on this clone: Other DNA sequences in this specimen translate into the identical CDR3. The chain recombines TRBV7-2 with TRBJ2-7; 7 bases agree with TRBD1. CDR1 SGHTA and CDR2 FQGNSA come from the germline V gene. V lost 5 bases to trimming and J lost 2 bases; unmatched junction nucleotides: 3. The CDR3 has 13 amino acids. CDR3 in amino acids: CASSPGQTYEQYF. DNA of the CDR3: TGTGCCAGCAGCCCGGGACAGACCTACGAGCAGTACTTC.

The CDR3 coding sequence is TGTGCCAGCAGTTGGGGCGGGACCCAGTACTTC. It codes for CASSWGGTQYF. The rearrangement links TRBV28 to TRBJ2-5; weak D call: TRBD1 (5 bases). The ends were cut back, 4 bases at V and 7 bases at J, with 7 bases in the middle. CDR1 is MDHEN and CDR2 is SYDVKM in the germline V gene. The CDR3 is 11 amino acids.

V is TRBV7-9 and J is TRBJ2-1; 10 bases are a match to TRBD2. This CDR3 spans 14 amino acids. V trimming: 6 bases; J trimming: 3 bases; junction bases outside the gene matches: 2. Per the germline V gene, CDR1 is SEHNR and CDR2 is FQNEAQ (reference sequence). CDR3 DNA: TGTGCCAGCAGTCGGACTAGCGGCTACAATGAGCAGTTCTTC. Translation: CASSRTSGYNEQFF.

About this clone: The sample carries other DNA sequences with the same CDR3. The rearrangement uses TRBV28 and TRBJ1-2; D is possibly TRBD1 (5 bases). Germline V gene lookup returns CDR1 MDHEN and CDR2 SYDVKM. The V end was cut by 6 bases, the J end by 0 bases, with 8 bases between. The CDR3 spans 13 residues. CDR3 sequence (DNA): TGTGCCAGCAGCACAGGACCTAACTATGGCTACACCTTC. This gives the protein CASSTGPNYGYTF.

This chain connects TRBV2 to TRBJ2-7; TRBD2 agrees at 12 bases. After removal of 5 bases from V and 7 bases from J, the junction contained 6 bases not matched to a gene. This CDR3 comprises 14 residues. Germline loops: CDR1 SNHLY, CDR2 FYNNEI. The CDR3 DNA is TGTGCCAGCAGTCTGACTAGCGGGGGAGGGGAGCAGTACTTC. This encodes CASSLTSGGGEQYF.

The chain recombines TRBV18 with TRBJ1-5, with a weak D call TRBD1 (6 bases). There are 15 residues in the CDR3. From germline, CDR1 is KGHSH and CDR2 LQKENI. Trimming cost V 4 bases and J 1 base, with 11 bases left between them. CDR3 in DNA: TGTGCCAGCTCACAACAGGGAGGGAGCAATCAGCCCCAGCATTTT. Its protein is CASSQQGGSNQPQHF. Supplemented by reference TRBV18 and TRBJ1-5, the full variable domain reads NAGVMQNPRHLVRRRGQEARLRCSPMKGHSHVYWYRQLPEEGLKFMVYLQKENIIDESGMPKERFSAEFPKEGPSILRIQQVVRGDSAAYFCASSQQGGSNQPQHFGDGTRLSIL.

This rearrangement joins TRBV15 to TRBJ2-7, with D possibly being TRBD2 (6 bases). The CDR3 consists of 15 residues. CDR1 LNHNV and CDR2 YYDKDF come from the germline V gene (reference sequence). Deletions cut 0 bases from V and 1 base from J, with 10 bases between. The CDR3 region has the DNA TGTGCCACCAGCAGAGAGGGGGACTTTTCCTACGAGCAGTACTTC. Residues: CATSREGDFSYEQYF.

This clone was detected only once. The chain links TRBV27 to TRBJ1-2; 9 bases agree with TRBD1. CDR3 size: 14 residues. V lost 4 bases to trimming and J lost 8 bases; unmatched junction nucleotides: 8. CDR1 MNHEY and CDR2 SMNVEV come from the germline V gene (reference sequence). Here the CDR3 reads CASSSGTGNGGYTF. In DNA, the CDR3 is TGTGCCAGCAGTTCCGGGACAGGGAACGGCGGCTACACCTTC.

The CDR3 here is CASSPNTGSETQYF. The DNA of the CDR3 is TGTGCCAGCTCACCGAACACAGGATCAGAGACCCAGTACTTC. The rearrangement links TRBV18 to TRBJ2-5; the D gene is possibly TRBD1 (5 bases). The CDR3 extends over 14 amino acids. Trimming removed 3 bases from V and 4 bases from J, with 12 bases in between. Germline V gene data show CDR1 as KGHSH and CDR2 as LQKENI.

The rearrangement joins TRBV14 to TRBJ1-1, with a weak D call TRBD1 (6 bases). The CDR3 covers 12 residues. Per germline, CDR1 SGHDN and CDR2 FVKESK. V lost 2 bases and J 12 bases, leaving 13 bases between the germline ends. The CDR3 is CASSQSNRATFF. CDR3 in DNA: TGTGCCAGCAGCCAAAGCAACAGGGCAACTTTCTTT.

Here the CDR3 DNA reads TGTGCCAGCAGCCCACAGGGGCCACTCACAGATACGCAGTATTTT. Protein sequence: CASSPQGPLTDTQYF. V and J are TRBV7-3 and TRBJ2-3, with 7 nucleotides matching TRBD1. The CDR3 contains 15 residues. The V and J ends lost 5 bases and 2 bases, in that order; junction bases with no gene match: 7. CDR1 SGHTA and CDR2 FQGTGA come from the germline V gene.

The V and J genes are TRBV27 and TRBJ2-7, with no clear D. This CDR3 comprises 17 residues. V lost 3 bases and J 7 bases, leaving 25 bases between the germline ends. The germline gives CDR1 MNHEY, CDR2 SMNVEV (reference sequence). The CDR3 sequence: CASSLVMPGFTPGEQYF. In DNA, the CDR3 is TGTGCCAGCAGTTTGGTGATGCCCGGGTTCACTCCGGGTGAGCAGTACTTC.

The V gene is TRBV9, the J gene TRBJ2-7, with D maybe TRBD2 (6 bases). The germline V and J ends were trimmed by 0 bases and 7 bases, with 17 bases remaining between them. Per germline, CDR1 SGDLS and CDR2 YYNGEE. The CDR3 runs to 15 residues. The DNA of the CDR3 is TGTGCCAGCAGCGTAGGGGCGGGGCCGAGTCGAGAGCAGTACTTC. It yields the protein CASSVGAGPSREQYF. The full variable domain, rest sourced from reference TRBV9 and TRBJ2-7, is DSGVTQTPKHLITATGQRVTLRCSPRSGDLSVYWYQQSLDQGLQFLIQYYNGEERAKGNILERFSAQQFPDLHSELNLSSLELGDSALYFCASSVGAGPSREQYFGPGTRLTVT.